This T cell receptor beta chain derives from a study of neurological immune-mediated disorders (dated by TCRdb to the late 2010s). As for the study more broadly: Among the approximately 35 multiple sclerosis patients, roughly 31 had relapsing-remitting MS and 3 had secondary progressive MS. Longitudinal samples, technical triplicates and paired sorted CD4+ and CD8+ T-cell subsets, alongside PBMC samples, were included among the approximately 99 TCR-beta libraries. Of the 68 subjects in the cohort, around 14 were HAM/TSP patients, 34 were multiple sclerosis patients, and around 20 were healthy controls. Peripheral blood TCR-beta repertoires from patients with HTLV-I-associated myelopathy (HAM/TSP), patients with multiple sclerosis, and healthy controls were compared in the study using UMI-based sequencing. Summary of the overall study and its limitations: The highest TCR clonal expansion was observed in HAM/TSP patients, whereas the lowest was observed in MS patients, even when compared with healthy controls. Across subjects, expanded clones never shared an identical CDR3 amino acid sequence, which suggests that the TCR-beta repertoires in every group were private. The MS cluster showed no association with clinical or MRI features, and the authors stated that larger cohorts are needed. In phylogenetic analysis, the repertoires of 18 of 34 MS patients grouped into a cluster of related CDR3 sequences, which suggests a possible signature at the repertoire level.

In this sample, this clonotype turned up many times. Its recognized antigen is unknown. Per-nucleotide qualities are absent, and no much larger clonotype sits a single base away. cDNA synthesis used template-switch 5'RACE with a primer carrying a 10-nucleotide random unique molecular identifier tagging each TCR transcript. Every sequencing run yielded over 170 million TCR-beta sequences covering 15-18 subjects. Total RNA was extracted with the RNeasy kit. TCR-beta VDJ regions were amplified with primers for the TCR constant region and the 5'RACE anchor, using the KAPA Real-time Library Amplification kit. Sample indexes and Illumina adaptors were added in a first PCR, and a second PCR then increased library yield. The roughly 650 bp TCR product was size-selected on a 2% E-gel SizeSelection system after Ampure bead purification. Before pooling, library quality was checked on a Bioanalyzer, concentration was measured with Qubit, and libraries were quantified with the Kapa Library Quantification kit. An Illumina HiSeq 2500 sequenced the libraries paired-end 2 x 150 bp. To increase sequence diversity, about 24-32% phiX was spiked into each library pool. On the authors' methods: The quality-filtered reads were processed with the UMI-based MiGEC pipeline, whose error correction step removed more than 80% of the raw TCR sequences. IMGT germline references were used for alignment of VDJ genes, and clonotypes were defined by a unique CDR3 amino acid sequence together with V-J genes. Clonal expansion, Shannon diversity, and CDR3 relatedness (CalcPairwiseDistances, ClusterSamples) were evaluated with VDJtools, and phylogenetic trees were built with CLCbio workbench. A clone was classed as expanded if it had 8 or more unique UMIs, a cutoff based on coefficient-of-variation modelling across technical triplicates. TCRdb reprocessed the public reads (quality trimming at Q25 with fastp, clone calling with MiXCR) and kept in-frame beta chains. Merged by CDR3 protein, the rows form single entries marked with the most common genes and DNA. TCRdb, not the original authors, processed these V and J calls. The sample table lists 65,000 to 80,000 distinct CDR3 sequences, approximately 5% of them with a count of one. The leading ten clones occupy roughly 2% of the sample.

Libraries from unsorted PBMCs were made from 2 million PBMCs kept in RNAlater at -80 degrees C until RNA extraction. Multiple sclerosis patients were enrolled in a US clinical protocol evaluating disease progression by magnetic resonance imaging. Peripheral blood underwent Ficoll-Hypaque density gradient centrifugation to isolate PBMCs, which were then cryopreserved in liquid nitrogen. Germline trimming amounts to 7 bases on V and 4 bases on J, with 7 as the count of junction bases outside the gene matches. The germline V gene provides CDR1 MNHEY and CDR2 SVGEGT. The CDR3 sequence holds 15 residues, the cysteine and phenylalanine included. The entry retains the CDR3 DNA only, 45 bases that are in frame from base 1.

The chain was built from TRBV6-2 or TRBV6-3 and TRBJ2-5; 12 of the junction bases match TRBD1. The sequence was obtained from a woman in her 70s with multiple sclerosis. The sample consisted of PBMCs. The DNA is as follows: TGTGCCAGCACCTACGGGGACAGGGGGCGAGAGACCCAGTACTTC. This gives the protein CASTYGDRGRETQYF.